Shown below are 26 T cell receptor beta chains from a single sample sequenced in a study of T cells in Graves' hyperthyroidism and ophthalmopathy. Regions amplified from RNA transcripts were the TCR beta CDR3 regions. The HTBI primer set drove a first-round RT-PCR of the TCR CDR3. MiXCR, applied by TCRdb to the multiplex PCR reads, yields one record per CDR3 protein. The data contain 600,000 to 850,000 distinct CDR3 sequences, approximately 18% of them singletons. The material sequenced was blood. These receptors were taken from a woman in her 50s with Graves' hyperthyroidism that later progressed to Graves' ophthalmopathy.

J is TRBJ1-6 and V is TRBV20-1, with 8 bases matching TRBD1. The junction had 9 bases not matched to a gene; V was cut back by 5 bases and J by 0 bases. From germline, CDR1 is DFQATT and CDR2 SNEGSKA (reference sequence). The CDR3 runs to 17 residues. The CDR3 DNA follows: TGCAGTGCTTCCAGACAGGGGAGAAGCTCCTATAATTCACCCCTCCACTTT. Amino acids: CSASRQGRSSYNSPLHF.

The sample holds many counts of this clonotype. The chain couples TRBV11-2 to TRBJ1-1; D is uncertain. This CDR3 is 16 amino acids long. The V gene's germline CDR1 is SGHAT and CDR2 FQNNGV. The germline V and J ends were trimmed by 3 bases and 4 bases, with 18 bases remaining between them. The CDR3 DNA reads as TGTGCCAGCAGCTTGGCAAGACCTGTTAGGTTCACTGAAGCTTTCTTT. Translated, it gives CASSLARPVRFTEAFF.

The genes are TRBV4-1 and TRBJ1-1; D not certain. Between the trimmed V and J ends, which lost 5 bases and 4 bases, there was a span of 14 bases. Looked up from germline, CDR1 is MGHRA and CDR2 is YSYEKL. This CDR3 has 14 amino acids. CDR3 DNA: TGCGCCAGCAGCGGCCATTTGGGGAGCACTGAAGCTTTCTTT. Translating gives CASSGHLGSTEAFF.

This clonotype has at least ten counts. Here the CDR3 reads CSGTSGGASTDTQYF. The CDR3 DNA reads as TGCAGTGGGACTAGCGGGGGAGCTAGCACAGATACGCAGTATTTT. The V and J genes are TRBV29-1 and TRBJ2-3; 14 bases agree with TRBD2. CDR3 length: 15 amino acids. Germline V gene lookup returns CDR1 SQVTM and CDR2 ANQGSEA.

This clonotype appeared a few times. V and J are TRBV15 and TRBJ2-5; TRBD2 aligns across 12 bases. CDR3 length equals 15 residues. Germline V lookup: CDR1 LNHNV, CDR2 YYDKDF (reference sequence). V lost 3 bases and J lost 3; bases outside the gene matches: 2. This chain's CDR3 is CATSRLAGGEETQYF. In DNA, the CDR3 is TGTGCCACCAGCAGGCTAGCGGGGGGGGAAGAGACCCAGTACTTC. The variable domain in full, with the rest retrieved from reference TRBV15 and TRBJ2-5, is DAMVIQNPRYQVTQFGKPVTLSCSQTLNHNVMYWYQQKSSQAPKLLFHYYDKDFNNEADTPDNFQSRRPNTSFCFLDIRSPGLGDTAMYLCATSRLAGGEETQYFGPGTRLLVL.

The rearrangement uses TRBV9 and TRBJ2-1, with 11 bases fitting TRBD2. This CDR3 comprises 16 residues. CDR1 is SGDLS, CDR2 YYNGEE, per germline. Unmatched junction bases numbered 6, after V lost 3 bases and J lost 4 bases. The chain's CDR3 is CASSGSGGESYNEQFF. CDR3 bases: TGTGCCAGCAGCGGTAGCGGGGGGGAGTCTTACAATGAGCAGTTCTTC.

The table lists this clonotype with many counts. This sequence joins TRBV18 and TRBJ1-1; D is possibly TRBD1 (5 bases). This CDR3 region has 13 residues. Germline V lookup: CDR1 KGHSH, CDR2 LQKENI. The V gene lost 2 bases and the J gene lost 6 bases, with 10 bases spanning the gap. CDR3 in amino acids: CASSPTRDSEAFF. CDR3 DNA: TGTGCCAGCTCACCAACCAGGGACTCTGAAGCTTTCTTT. Full variable domain (rest looked up from reference TRBV18 and TRBJ1-1): NAGVMQNPRHLVRRRGQEARLRCSPMKGHSHVYWYRQLPEEGLKFMVYLQKENIIDESGMPKERFSAEFPKEGPSILRIQQVVRGDSAAYFCASSPTRDSEAFFGQGTRLTVV.

The gene calls are TRBV6-2 or TRBV6-3 and TRBJ2-2, with D perhaps given as TRBD1 or TRBD2 (6 bases each). The CDR3 has 17 amino acids. Germline V gene lookup returns CDR1 MNHEY and CDR2 SVGEGT. V was pared by 6 bases and J by 5 bases, with 22 bases between. CDR3 region: CASSPIRQAGRTGELFF. In DNA, the CDR3 is TGTGCCAGCAGCCCAATAAGACAGGCGGGAAGGACCGGGGAGCTGTTTTTT.

The CDR3 loop reads CASSPREGTLSDTEAFF. As DNA, the CDR3 is TGTGCCAGCAGCCCCCGAGAGGGGACCCTTTCGGACACTGAAGCTTTCTTT. The chain employs TRBV7-2 and TRBJ1-1; tentative D call: TRBD1 (5 bases). V was shortened by 5 bases and J by 3 bases, with 22 bases between the two germline ends. This CDR3 has 17 residues. Per germline, CDR1 SGHTA and CDR2 FQGNSA. The variable domain in full, with the rest retrieved from reference TRBV7-2 and TRBJ1-1, is GAGVSQSPSNKVTEKGKDVELRCDPISGHTALYWYRQSLGQGLEFLIYFQGNSAPDKSGLPSDRFSAERTGGSVSTLTIQRTQQEDSAVYLCASSPREGTLSDTEAFFGQGTRLTVV.

Only a few counts were recorded for this clonotype. The V gene is TRBV6-1, the J gene TRBJ1-5; tentative D call: TRBD1 (6 bases). This CDR3 is built from 14 residues. The V gene lost 3 bases and the J gene lost 1 base, with 7 bases spanning the gap. Germline V gene lookup returns CDR1 MNHNS and CDR2 SASEGT. The CDR3 sequence: CASSDQGSNQPQHF. CDR3 bases: TGTGCCAGCAGTGACCAGGGGAGCAATCAGCCCCAGCATTTT.

This clonotype turned up a few times. The genes are TRBV12-5 and TRBJ1-5; possible D gene TRBD1, 5 bases. The V end lost 5 bases, the J end lost 7 bases, and 12 bases lay between the germline ends. The germline V gene encodes CDR1 LGHNT and CDR2 FRNRAP. The CDR3 length is 13 residues. This CDR3 reads CASGAGGDQPQHF. CDR3 DNA sequence: TGTGCTAGTGGTGCTGGGGGAGACCAGCCCCAGCATTTT. Together with reference TRBV12-5 and TRBJ1-5, the CDR3 gives the full variable domain: DARVTQTPRHKVTEMGQEVTMRCQPILGHNTVFWYRQTMMQGLELLAYFRNRAPLDDSGMPKDRFSAEMPDATLATLKIQPSEPRDSAVYFCASGAGGDQPQHFGDGTRLSIL.

The chain joins TRBV27 to TRBJ2-4, with TRBD1 matching 8 bases. The junction had 12 bases not matched to a gene; V was cut back by 5 bases and J by 0 bases. The CDR3 runs 18 residues. Germline values: CDR1 MNHEY, CDR2 SMNVEV (reference sequence). CDR3 residues: CASSTRDRSTLAKNIQYF. Here the CDR3 DNA reads TGTGCCAGCAGTACCCGGGACAGGAGCACGTTAGCCAAAAACATTCAGTACTTC.

This clonotype was counted only a few times. The gene calls are TRBV4-1 and TRBJ1-4; D unresolved. There are 14 residues in the CDR3. Germline loops: CDR1 MGHRA, CDR2 YSYEKL. V shed 4 bases and J shed 4 bases, with 10 bases lying between them. The CDR3 sequence is CASSLRHLNEKLFF. CDR3 nucleotides: TGCGCCAGCAGCCTCCGCCACCTTAATGAAAAACTGTTTTTT.

This chain links TRBV12-3 or TRBV12-4 with TRBJ1-2; tentative D call: TRBD1 (6 bases). The V end was cut by 6 bases, the J end by 8 bases, with 16 bases between. The CDR3 has 13 residues. This CDR3 is CASSFFRGYGYTF. The CDR3 DNA sequence: TGTGCCAGCAGCTTTTTCAGGGGCTACGGCTACACCTTC.

This clonotype was counted many times. The rearrangement joins TRBV24-1 to TRBJ1-2; 8 bases are a match to TRBD1. J was trimmed by 6 bases and V by 5 bases; bases with no gene match: 4. The CDR3 has 13 residues. CDR1 and CDR2 (germline): KGHDR, SFDVKD. The CDR3 region has the DNA TGTGCCACCAGTGCGACAGGGGAGAATGGCTACACCTTC. Translation: CATSATGENGYTF.

This clonotype was detected ten times or more. CDR3 bases: TGTGCCAGCAGCCAAGAAATGTCAGGACTAACGAACACTGAAGCTTTCTTT. Its protein product is CASSQEMSGLTNTEAFF. The chain couples TRBV3-1 to TRBJ1-1; D unresolved. The CDR3 extends over 17 amino acids. V gave up 0 bases and J gave up 1 base, with 15 bases separating them. Germline loops: CDR1 LGHDT, CDR2 YNNKEL (reference sequence).

This clonotype was detected ten times or more. The chain recombines TRBV11-2 with TRBJ1-5; no definite D call. Germline loops: CDR1 SGHAT, CDR2 FQNNGV. Trimming removed 1 base at V and 7 bases at J, with 11 bases between. The CDR3 is 14 amino acids. DNA for the CDR3: TGTGCCAGCAGCTTAGCGGCGGGAAGGCAGCCCCAGCATTTT. Amino acid sequence: CASSLAAGRQPQHF.

This clonotype has just a few counts. This chain uses TRBV15 with TRBJ2-3; a possible D gene is TRBD2 (6 bases). V lost 3 bases and J lost 9, with 25 bases in between. This CDR3 region has 17 residues. Germline V CDR1 and CDR2: LNHNV, YYDKDF (reference sequence). CDR3: CATSREGAGKTRWTQYF. CDR3 sequence (DNA): TGTGCCACCAGCAGGGAAGGAGCGGGCAAAACCAGGTGGACGCAGTATTTT. The full variable domain, rest sourced from reference TRBV15 and TRBJ2-3, is DAMVIQNPRYQVTQFGKPVTLSCSQTLNHNVMYWYQQKSSQAPKLLFHYYDKDFNNEADTPDNFQSRRPNTSFCFLDIRSPGLGDTAMYLCATSREGAGKTRWTQYFGPGTRLTVL.

In its sample, this clonotype was seen many times. The rearrangement joins TRBV18 to TRBJ1-1; D unclear. The V and J ends lost 6 bases and 1 base respectively, with 15 bases between them. This CDR3 contains 15 residues. Germline CDR1 KGHSH, CDR2 LQKENI. The CDR3 is CASSLPRLQNTEAFF. The DNA for the CDR3 is TGTGCCAGCTCGCTCCCCCGGCTTCAGAACACTGAAGCTTTCTTT.

This clonotype was seen repeatedly, ten times or more. This chain joins TRBV20-1 and TRBJ2-3; D assignment may be TRBD1 or TRBD2 (6 bases each). V was clipped by 4 bases and J by 0 bases, with 14 bases between them. Germline V gives CDR1 DFQATT, CDR2 SNEGSKA (reference sequence). This CDR3 has 15 amino acids. Written as DNA, the CDR3 is TGCAGTGCTAATATGGGGGGCGTTAGCACAGATACGCAGTATTTT. Its translation: CSANMGGVSTDTQYF.

This clonotype was observed many times. V usage is TRBV12-3 or TRBV12-4 and J usage is TRBJ1-5; weak D call: TRBD1 (5 bases). Trimming shortened V by 3 bases and J by 6 bases, and 18 bases separated the two germline ends. The CDR3 contains 16 residues. The CDR3 bases are TGTGCCAGCAGTTTCAGGCGAGGGGTGGGGGGTCAGCCCCAGCATTTT. This gives the protein CASSFRRGVGGQPQHF.

This clonotype was picked up many times. This chain joins TRBV11-2 and TRBJ2-5; D call uncertain. The CDR3 sequence is 15 residues long. Looked up from germline, CDR1 is SGHAT and CDR2 is FQNNGV. The germline V and J ends were trimmed by 2 bases and 5 bases, with 15 bases remaining between them. CDR3: CASSLISERPETQYF. CDR3 in DNA: TGTGCCAGCAGCTTAATTTCCGAAAGACCGGAGACCCAGTACTTC.

This chain uses TRBV19 with TRBJ1-2; D gene uncertain. V lost 0 bases, J lost 5 bases, and 13 bases lay in between. This CDR3 contains 15 residues. CDR1 is LNHDA, CDR2 SQIVND, per germline (reference sequence). The CDR3 sequence is CASSIDLGNMYGYTF. CDR3 bases: TGTGCCAGTAGTATAGATCTCGGGAACATGTATGGCTACACCTTC. Looking up the rest from reference TRBV19 and TRBJ1-2 gives the full variable domain: DGGITQSPKYLFRKEGQNVTLSCEQNLNHDAMYWYRQDPGQGLRLIYYSQIVNDFQKGDIAEGYSVSREKKESFPLTVTSAQKNPTAFYLCASSIDLGNMYGYTFGSGTRLTVV.

This clonotype was found a few times. The genes are TRBV7-3 and TRBJ1-1; maybe TRBD1 (6 bases). The CDR3 is made up of 14 amino acids. Germline V gene data show CDR1 as SGHTA and CDR2 as FQGTGA. Trimming took off 7 bases at V and 1 base at J, with 13 bases between the two ends. Written as DNA, the CDR3 is TGTGCCAGCACCAAAGGGGGGGAGAACACTGAAGCTTTCTTT. This encodes CASTKGGENTEAFF. The whole variable domain, filled in from reference TRBV7-3 and TRBJ1-1, reads GAGVSQTPSNKVTEKGKYVELRCDPISGHTALYWYRQSLGQGPEFLIYFQGTGAADDSGLPNDRFFAVRPEGSVSTLKIQRTERGDSAVYLCASTKGGENTEAFFGQGTRLTVV.

This clonotype was detected ten times or more. V usage is TRBV6-6 and J usage is TRBJ2-3; 11 bases align to TRBD2. The length of the CDR3 is 16 residues. Germline V gene sequence: CDR1 MNHNY, CDR2 SVGAGI (reference sequence). Trimming removed 0 bases from V and 5 bases from J; junction bases left unmatched: 4. CDR3 region: CASSYSTLAGGDTQYF. The CDR3 DNA reads TGTGCCAGCAGTTACTCGACTCTAGCGGGGGGAGATACGCAGTATTTT.

J is TRBJ1-2 and V is TRBV6-1; no firm D call. Trimming took 7 bases from V and 4 from J, leaving 13 bases between them. The CDR3 contains 13 residues. In germline, CDR1 is MNHNS, CDR2 SASEGT. The CDR3 nucleotides are TGTGCCAGCAAGGGCAGGAGCCTCTATGGCTACACCTTC. Encoded protein: CASKGRSLYGYTF.